The 19 T cell receptor beta chains listed next were all sequenced from one sample in a study of shared clonotypes between healthy human individuals. Generated by immunoSEQ multiplex PCR, the TCRdb table keeps only in-frame clones and is missing some. This table has roughly 760,000 clones, less than 85% appearing once. The sequenced material came from memory CD4+ T cells sorted from blood. Subset reported: CD45RA-negative fraction. The receptors originated from a woman aged 25 to 39 in good health.

The chain employs TRBV28 and TRBJ2-1; D might be TRBD1 (5 bases). The CDR3 has 15 residues. Germline V gene sequence: CDR1 MDHEN, CDR2 SYDVKM. V gave up 3 bases and J gave up 2 bases, with 11 bases separating them. The CDR3 DNA reads TGTGCCAGCAGTTTGGTCAGGGCCACCTACAATGAGCAGTTCTTC. It codes for CASSLVRATYNEQFF. Based on the CDR3 plus reference TRBV28 and TRBJ2-1, the full variable domain is DVKVTQSSRYLVKRTGEKVFLECVQDMDHENMFWYRQDPGLGLRLIYFSYDVKMKEKGDIPEGYSVSREKKERFSLILESASTNQTSMYLCASSLVRATYNEQFFGPGTRLTVL.

The chain carries TRBV5-1 and TRBJ1-4, with 9 bases fitting TRBD1. Germline CDR1 is SGHRS and CDR2 is YFSETQ. CDR3 size: 15 residues. With 0 bases clipped from V and 4 bases from J, the junction kept 1 base outside the gene matches. This chain's CDR3 is CASSLEDRGNEKLFF. The CDR3, as DNA: TGCGCCAGCAGCTTGGAGGACAGGGGTAATGAAAAACTGTTTTTT.

This clone was seen only a few times. The rearrangement joins TRBV6-1 to TRBJ2-7, with D maybe TRBD1 (6 bases). The CDR3 totals 14 residues. Germline CDR1 reads MNHNS; CDR2 reads SASEGT. V was shortened by 6 bases and J by 2 bases, with 14 bases between the two germline ends. CDR3 nucleotides: TGTGCCAGCAGCGTGAGACAGGATACCTACGAGCAGTACTTC. This codes for CASSVRQDTYEQYF.

V and J are TRBV9 and TRBJ2-2, with 11 bases lining up with TRBD1. Germline CDR1 and CDR2: SGDLS and YYNGEE. The CDR3 is 19 amino acids. Losses at the gene ends were 0 bases for V and 3 bases for J; bases not matched to a gene: 10. The CDR3 coding sequence is TGTGCCAGCAGCGTAGCCTCGTCAAGGGGACAGGGGGACACCGGGGAGCTGTTTTTT. It codes for CASSVASSRGQGDTGELFF.

The chain couples TRBV6-5 to TRBJ2-3, with D unclear. The V end lost 0 bases, the J end lost 3 bases, and 10 bases lay between the germline ends. The germline gives CDR1 MNHEY, CDR2 SVGAGI. This CDR3 has 15 amino acids. CDR3 amino acids: CASSYSMAGTDTQYF. CDR3 nucleotide sequence: TGTGCCAGCAGTTACTCGATGGCCGGGACAGATACGCAGTATTTT.

The chain has TRBV4-2 and TRBJ1-5; 7 bases are a match to TRBD1. The V gene's germline CDR1 is LGHNA and CDR2 YNFKEQ. Germline trimming cut 1 base from V and 7 bases from J; bases unmatched to any gene: 16. The CDR3 totals 18 residues. CDR3 protein: CASSQVGRGDLAGQPQHF. The CDR3 nucleotides are TGTGCCAGCAGCCAAGTGGGCAGGGGGGACCTGGCCGGACAGCCCCAGCATTTT.

CDR3: CASSESSWGAKNIQYF. DNA for the CDR3: TGCGCCAGCAGTGAGTCGAGTTGGGGAGCCAAAAACATTCAGTACTTC. V and J are TRBV10-1 and TRBJ2-4; no clear D gene. Germline CDR1 and CDR2: WNHNN and SYGVQD (reference sequence). CDR3 length: 16 residues. The V end lost 0 bases, the J end lost 0 bases, and 9 bases lay between the germline ends.

Ten or more counts support this clone. CDR3 DNA: TGTGCCAGCAGAACACAGGGGGCAGGTAGCAATCAGCCCCAGCATTTT. It encodes CASRTQGAGSNQPQHF. This chain uses TRBV28 with TRBJ1-5; the match to TRBD1 covers 9 bases. The trim removed 6 bases at V and 0 bases at J, leaving 6 bases unmatched. The germline CDR1 and CDR2 sequences are MDHEN and SYDVKM. The CDR3 covers 16 residues. Complete variable domain (other parts from reference TRBV28 and TRBJ1-5): DVKVTQSSRYLVKRTGEKVFLECVQDMDHENMFWYRQDPGLGLRLIYFSYDVKMKEKGDIPEGYSVSREKKERFSLILESASTNQTSMYLCASRTQGAGSNQPQHFGDGTRLSIL.

This chain joins TRBV25-1 and TRBJ1-4; perhaps TRBD1 as D (5 bases). The ends were cut back, 3 bases at V and 0 bases at J, with 14 bases in the middle. Germline lookup yields CDR1 MGHDK and CDR2 SYGVNS. The CDR3 runs 17 residues. The DNA of the CDR3 is TGTGCCAGCAGTGACAAACCCAGGGTTGCAACTAATGAAAAACTGTTTTTT. Its protein is CASSDKPRVATNEKLFF.

The chain couples TRBV7-7 to TRBJ2-5; D remains unclear. The CDR3 spans 13 residues. Germline-derived CDR1 and CDR2 are SSHAT and FNYEAQ (reference sequence). V was shortened by 5 bases and J by 2 bases, with 9 bases between the two germline ends. CDR3 DNA: TGTGCCAGCAGCCGATCAGTTCAAGAGACCCAGTACTTC. Protein: CASSRSVQETQYF. The variable domain in full, with the rest retrieved from reference TRBV7-7 and TRBJ2-5, is GAGVSQSPRYKVTKRGQDVTLRCDPISSHATLYWYQQALGQGPEFLTYFNYEAQPDKSGLPSDRFSAERPEGSISTLTIQRTEQRDSAMYRCASSRSVQETQYFGPGTRLLVL.

This chain connects TRBV5-1 to TRBJ1-1; tentative D call: TRBD1 (5 bases). Germline V gene data show CDR1 as SGHRS and CDR2 as YFSETQ. V lost 7 bases to trimming and J lost 5 bases, with 18 bases between them. The CDR3 consists of 14 residues. The CDR3 spells CASGRSGHPTEAFF. The CDR3 coding sequence is TGCGCCAGCGGCAGGTCGGGGCACCCTACTGAAGCTTTCTTT.

This chain joins TRBV19 and TRBJ1-1, with TRBD1 as a possible D gene (6 bases). Per germline, CDR1 LNHDA and CDR2 SQIVND (reference sequence). V lost 6 bases, J lost 7 bases, and 9 bases lay in between. The length of the CDR3 is 11 residues. The CDR3 nucleotides are TGTGCCAGTAGCGGCAGGGGTGAAGCTTTCTTT. This sequence encodes CASSGRGEAFF.

The gene calls are TRBV5-4 and TRBJ2-5, with D perhaps assigned TRBD1 or TRBD2 (5 bases each). The CDR3 runs 14 residues. The V and J ends lost 0 bases and 2 bases respectively, with 8 bases between them. Germline V CDR1 and CDR2: SGHNT, YYREEE (reference sequence). The CDR3 loop is CASSLDWGQETQYF. For the CDR3, the DNA is TGTGCCAGCAGCTTGGATTGGGGGCAAGAGACCCAGTACTTC.

The chain recombines TRBV4-1 with TRBJ1-2, with TRBD1 as a possible D gene (6 bases). Germline V gene lookup returns CDR1 MGHRA and CDR2 YSYEKL. There are 17 residues in the CDR3. V was clipped by 3 bases and J by 0 bases, with 17 bases between them. CDR3 in amino acids: CASSHDTTGRTNYGYTF. DNA for the CDR3: TGCGCCAGCAGCCATGATACGACAGGACGGACTAACTATGGCTACACCTTC.

This clone was counted many times. The genes are TRBV25-1 and TRBJ2-1, with TRBD2 matching 8 bases. Germline lookup yields CDR1 MGHDK and CDR2 SYGVNS. The CDR3 totals 17 residues. J lost 5 bases, V lost 4 bases, and 13 bases had no gene match. The CDR3 spells CASSASGSGISHNEQFF. CDR3 DNA: TGTGCCAGCAGTGCATCGGGTAGCGGGATTTCCCACAATGAGCAGTTCTTC.

This clone appeared once. This rearrangement joins TRBV6-1 to TRBJ1-1; the match to TRBD1 covers 8 bases. J was trimmed by 2 bases and V by 4 bases; bases with no gene match: 3. Germline V gene data show CDR1 as MNHNS and CDR2 as SASEGT. The CDR3 totals 14 residues. The CDR3 is CASSAAGGNTEAFF. CDR3 sequence (DNA): TGTGCCAGCAGTGCGGCAGGGGGCAACACTGAAGCTTTCTTT.

This chain uses TRBV19 with TRBJ2-3; either TRBD1 or TRBD2 may fit D (5 bases each). The CDR3 is made up of 19 amino acids. CDR1 is LNHDA, CDR2 SQIVND, per germline (reference sequence). Trimming took off 0 bases at V and 5 bases at J, with 24 bases between the two ends. The CDR3 here is CASSIDSPPSGWRLDTQYF. The CDR3 DNA reads TGTGCCAGTAGTATAGATTCCCCCCCTTCAGGGTGGAGGCTAGATACGCAGTATTTT.

This clone was observed a handful of times. The chain combines TRBV19 with TRBJ2-7, with D tentatively TRBD1 or TRBD2 (5 bases each). Germline CDR1 LNHDA, CDR2 SQIVND (reference sequence). Trimming left V 4 bases short and J 4 bases short, with 17 bases between. CDR3 length: 15 residues. The CDR3 coding sequence is TGTGCCAGTAGTAAAGGGGCGGGTACGATTTACGAGCAGTACTTC. Its translation: CASSKGAGTIYEQYF.

The chain is built from TRBV2 and TRBJ2-1; 10 bases line up with TRBD2. Germline V gives CDR1 SNHLY, CDR2 FYNNEI. The CDR3 has 15 residues. Trimming removed 3 bases from V and 9 bases from J; junction bases left unmatched: 8. The CDR3: CASSEQLAGVLEQFF. The CDR3 coding sequence is TGTGCCAGCAGTGAGCAGCTAGCGGGAGTGCTTGAGCAGTTCTTC.